This entry concerns a single T cell receptor (beta chain). This entry belongs to a study of blood T cell repertoires in COVID-19. Study in general: Sites in the United States, Italy and Spain provided acute and convalescent COVID-19 samples. From T cells, B-cell-depleted T cells, or PBMCs came the material, which was cDNA or gDNA.

The study drew participants aged about 18 to 95 years from some 23 US areas. Someone with COVID-19 had been met by exposed participants within 2 weeks before study entry. Clones were sequenced by immunoSEQ multiplex PCR, and TCRdb holds only the in-frame ones, with some missing. This table holds under 400,000 clones, 85% to 90% found once. The specimen was PBMCs or T cells enriched from blood (not recorded which). This clonotype was sampled from a woman in her 30s who had been exposed to COVID-19.

CDR3 protein: CASSYAGGEQYF. The CDR3 nucleotides are TGTGCCAGCAGTTACGCAGGAGGCGAGCAGTACTTC. This sequence joins TRBV6-2 or TRBV6-3 and TRBJ2-7; D is possibly TRBD2 (5 bases). Germline values: CDR1 MNHEY, CDR2 SVGEGT. This CDR3 has 12 residues. The ends were cut back, 2 bases at V and 6 bases at J, with 8 bases in the middle.